This is a list of T cell receptor beta chains from one sample in a study of identifying expanded T cells in peripheral blood. Profiled with immunoSEQ multiplex PCR; TCRdb holds only in-frame clones, not every one. Among approximately 140,000 clones, about 86% were seen once, and the ten largest hold around 8.2%. The sample comprised blood. All receptors derive from a person aged 18 to 75 in good health. The CDR3 runs from the conserved cysteine through the conserved F or W. D genes are given only for firm matches. Rows give clone size only sometimes, using once, few, many, or a class for an expanded clone.

V gene,clone size,D gene,CDR3 length,J gene,CDR3 protein,CDR3 DNA
TRBV7-3,-,TRBD2,16,TRBJ2-2,CASSPWASGNTGELFF,TGTGCCAGCAGCCCTTGGGCTAGCGGCAACACCGGGGAGCTGTTTTTT
TRBV6-5,-,TRBD1,14,TRBJ1-2,CASSPRQGRDGYTF,TGTGCCAGCAGCCCGAGACAGGGGAGGGATGGCTACACCTTC
TRBV25-1,-,TRBD1,15,TRBJ2-5,CASRATGGEKETQYF,TGTGCCAGCAGGGCTACAGGGGGCGAAAAAGAGACCCAGTACTTC
TRBV2,-,TRBD2,13,TRBJ2-5,CASSPLAGETQYF,TGTGCCAGCAGTCCACTAGCGGGGGAGACCCAGTACTTC
TRBV2,-,-,12,TRBJ2-1,CASSGEYNEQFF,TGTGCCAGCAGTGGAGAATACAATGAGCAGTTCTTC
TRBV7-3,-,-,13,TRBJ2-1,CASSPDQMNEQFF,TGTGCCAGCAGCCCCGACCAGATGAATGAGCAGTTCTTC
TRBV30,-,-,12,TRBJ1-2,CAWSQGLGGYTF,TGTGCCTGGAGCCAGGGCCTTGGTGGCTACACCTTC
TRBV7-9,-,-,14,TRBJ1-1,CASSLTGGPDEAFF,TGTGCCAGCAGCTTAACGGGGGGACCAGATGAAGCTTTCTTT
TRBV7-9,few,-,12,TRBJ1-1,CASSPGRTEAFF,TGTGCCAGCAGCCCAGGGAGAACTGAAGCTTTCTTT
TRBV14,few,TRBD2,16,TRBJ2-5,CASSQGVQREFETQYF,TGTGCCAGCAGCCAAGGGGTCCAGCGGGAGTTTGAGACCCAGTACTTC
TRBV6-4,-,-,14,TRBJ2-1,CASSRQAGYNEQFF,TGTGCCAGCAGCCGACAGGCCGGATACAATGAGCAGTTCTTC
TRBV9,once,-,15,TRBJ1-4,CASSVGGGTNEKLFF,TGTGCCAGCAGCGTAGGGGGTGGAACTAATGAAAAACTGTTTTTT
TRBV28,-,-,13,TRBJ1-1,CASSSLATSGAFF,TGTGCCAGCAGTTCTCTGGCTACAAGTGGAGCTTTCTTT
TRBV4-1,-,-,15,TRBJ2-5,CASSQGPRDQETQYF,TGCGCCAGCAGCCAGGGACCCAGGGACCAAGAGACCCAGTACTTC
TRBV7-2,-,TRBD1,14,TRBJ1-5,CASSFDRAQGPQHF,TGTGCCAGCAGCTTTGACAGGGCTCAAGGGCCCCAGCATTTT
TRBV2,-,TRBD1,13,TRBJ1-1,CASRRQGGTEAFF,TGTGCCAGCAGGAGACAGGGCGGTACTGAAGCTTTCTTT
TRBV19,-,-,16,TRBJ2-4,CASSILTPLAKNIQYF,TGTGCCAGTAGTATCCTGACACCTCTAGCCAAAAACATTCAGTACTTC
TRBV29-1,-,-,12,TRBJ1-4,CSVAGLEEKLFF,TGCAGCGTTGCTGGGCTGGAGGAAAAACTGTTTTTT
TRBV5-1,few,-,14,TRBJ1-1,CASSLGRQNTEAFF,TGCGCCAGCAGCTTGGGGCGCCAGAACACTGAAGCTTTCTTT
TRBV10-3,-,-,14,TRBJ2-7,CAISSGAHSYEQYF,TGTGCCATCAGTTCTGGGGCTCACTCCTACGAGCAGTACTTC
TRBV6-6,-,TRBD2,16,TRBJ2-4,CASGERRGDLGNIQYF,TGTGCCAGCGGGGAAAGACGGGGGGACCTGGGGAACATTCAGTACTTC
TRBV11-2,-,-,14,TRBJ1-6,CASSLNRAASPLHF,TGTGCCAGCAGCTTAAACAGGGCGGCTTCACCCCTCCACTTT
TRBV7-3,-,TRBD2,12,TRBJ2-2,CASASGTGELFF,TGTGCCAGCGCTAGCGGCACCGGGGAGCTGTTTTTT
TRBV15,once,-,18,TRBJ2-7,CATSRVRRAGRLSYEQYF,TGTGCCACCAGCAGAGTCCGGAGGGCAGGCAGGCTTTCCTACGAGCAGTACTTC
TRBV6-5,-,TRBD1,15,TRBJ2-7,CASSSQGASSYEQYF,TGTGCCAGCAGTTCACAGGGGGCATCCAGCTACGAGCAGTACTTC
TRBV6-6,-,-,15,TRBJ2-3,CASSYNGGRTDTQYF,TGTGCCAGCAGTTATAACGGGGGGCGCACAGATACGCAGTATTTT
TRBV4-1,-,TRBD1,15,TRBJ1-4,CASSQDDRGREKLFF,TGCGCCAGCAGCCAAGATGACAGGGGGCGGGAAAAACTGTTTTTT
TRBV11-3,-,-,12,TRBJ1-6,CASSLPFPALHF,TGTGCCAGCAGCTTACCCTTCCCGGCCCTCCACTTT
TRBV7-2,-,TRBD2,16,TRBJ2-3,CASSFEAGAGTDTQYF,TGTGCCAGCAGCTTTGAAGCGGGGGCGGGCACAGATACGCAGTATTTT
TRBV10-3,-,-,14,TRBJ1-5,CAISAEVGNQPQHF,TGTGCCATCAGTGCCGAGGTGGGGAATCAGCCCCAGCATTTT
TRBV7-9,-,-,14,TRBJ2-6,CASRSGSGANVLTF,TGTGCCAGCAGATCTGGCTCTGGGGCCAACGTCCTGACTTTC
TRBV9,-,-,16,TRBJ2-1,CASSVASPTSSNEQFF,TGTGCCAGCAGCGTAGCGTCCCCTACGTCAAGCAATGAGCAGTTCTTC
TRBV9,-,TRBD2,15,TRBJ2-5,CASSVVTAGVETQYF,TGTGCCAGCAGCGTAGTAACAGCGGGAGTCGAGACCCAGTACTTC
TRBV5-8,-,TRBD1,14,TRBJ2-7,CASSPGQDPYEQYF,TGTGCCAGCAGCCCGGGACAGGATCCCTACGAGCAGTACTTC
TRBV7-8,-,TRBD1,15,TRBJ2-1,CASSVDRGPYNEQFF,TGTGCCAGCAGCGTAGACAGGGGGCCCTACAATGAGCAGTTCTTC
TRBV6-5,-,TRBD2,15,TRBJ2-2,CASRLAGMNTGELFF,TGTGCCAGCCGACTAGCGGGGATGAACACCGGGGAGCTGTTTTTT
TRBV6-1,-,-,14,TRBJ2-5,CASTPGLPQETQYF,TGTGCCAGCACCCCGGGCTTACCTCAAGAGACCCAGTACTTC